This T cell receptor beta chain was documented in a study of T cell responses to AZD1222 COVID-19 vaccine. Broader study findings: The donor group comprised mostly white British people and more females; the analysis possibly underestimated clonal diversity.

A remark on this clone: As yet, its antigen is unknown.

The CDR3 contains 16 residues. V was shortened by 1 base and J by 4 bases, with 17 bases between the two germline ends. Germline V gene sequence: CDR1 SGHDN, CDR2 FVKESK. The method was immunoSEQ multiplex PCR; TCRdb's version includes in-frame clones alone and lacks a portion of them. The sample has 90,000 to 130,000 clones; about 95% are singletons. Second-dose timings of about 4 or about 12 weeks were pooled. The chain couples TRBV14 to TRBJ2-7; D possibly uses TRBD1 or TRBD2 (5 bases each). The sequencing here drew on peripheral blood, taken 28 days after the second AZD1222 dose. The TCR originated in an adult who received the AZD1222 COVID-19 vaccine. The CDR3 bases are TGTGCCAGCAGCCAAGCCTGGGGGAGAAGTAGGTACGAGCAGTACTTC. As protein: CASSQAWGRSRYEQYF.